This T cell receptor (beta chain) was sequenced during a study of human T cells and chemical hapten exposure (dated by TCRdb to about 2021). Regarding the study in general: For sensitization, 2% DPC in acetone was applied to a roughly 2 cm by roughly 2 cm area of upper inner arm skin. Peripheral blood TCR repertoire changes were tracked in vivo in alopecia patients during primary and secondary sensitization to the hapten diphenylcyclopropenone (DPC). Most of the patients in the cohort were female, and the cohort covered alopecia areata with under or over 50% scalp involvement, alopecia totalis and alopecia universalis. The libraries were sequenced as a pool, and the TCR yield per sample differed mostly because of small variations in library volumes within the pool. Patch tests used Finn chambers with 0.01% DPC on the upper back, scored after 6 days by International Contact Dermatitis Research Group standards. Weekly therapeutic DPC doses were additionally applied to the scalp of patients throughout the roughly 25-week study period. Blood was sampled from patients pre-sensitization (week 0) and at 2, 6 and about 24 weeks after DPC sensitization. For TCR sequencing, blood came from 25 to 35 alopecia patients at anywhere from one to four time points (pre-sensitization, 2, 6 and 24 weeks). Study-wide conclusions, independent of this receptor: DPC sensitization did not change the number of TCRs with a frequency above 1 in 1000, and there was no evidence of changes in global repertoire structure. Expanded TCRs formed significantly more large CDR3 similarity clusters than pre-sensitization or healthy control sets, consistent with antigen-driven responses. Patch test score correlated positively with the number of PT1 expanded TCRs, reaching significance at thresholds 8, 16 and 32 but not at 4. Repeated subsampling changed both the strength of the expansion versus patch-test correlation and the threshold at which the correlation became significant. All patients had alopecia, a presumed autoimmune disease, so their immune response might differ from that of healthy individuals.

Reading the label with the study, this specimen's time point is: patch test 2, 6 weeks after DPC sensitization. Per the publication, the treatment or condition label means: therapeutic diphenylcyclopropenone sensitization with weekly scalp DPC. Blood at each patch-test visit was drawn before the patch test was applied. Patients were considered eligible if aged 18 to 70, diagnosed with alopecia and deemed suitable for DPC therapy, and patients were excluded if pregnant. Total RNA was isolated from unfractionated whole blood collected in Tempus Blood RNA tubes. The library was generated by RACE. Instrument on record: NextSeq 500. During library preparation, unique molecular identifiers were attached to individual cDNA molecules so that TCRs could be counted in a quantitative, reproducible way. From each blood RNA sample, both TCR alpha and TCR beta chains were sequenced. In the paper's pipeline: A median of about 87,000 TCRs per sample was observed, with a range of 23,224 to 690,600. The Decombinator software suite was used to annotate the V, J and CDR3 of the TCR reads. For the PS versus PT1 abundance plots, all samples were subsampled to the same number of TCRs (28,000). Expanded TCRs were defined as absent before sensitization and observed at least eight times at the 2-week time point. TCRdb handled the public reads itself, with Q25 trimming in fastp and clone calling in MiXCR, and kept productive beta chains. Each CDR3 protein gets just one entry, which takes the most common genes and DNA from the rows behind it. These V and J calls rely on TCRdb rather than the paper's analysis. The sample records about 80,000 distinct CDR3 sequences, roughly a tenth of which are singletons. The top ten constitute under 2.5% of the sample.

Of note for this clonotype: It has no known antigen specificity. Base qualities are not recorded, but no much larger clone differs from it by a single base.

Looking up the germline V gene yields CDR1 MDHEN and CDR2 SYDVKM. Trimming at the junction amounts to 6 bases on V and 8 bases on J, and the germline ends lie 16 bases apart. From the cysteine up to the phenylalanine, the CDR3 has a length of 13 residues. Just CDR3 DNA is preserved here, 39 bases in frame from base 1. The sequence is built from TRBV28 and TRBJ1-1; no D gene is confidently identified. The receptor was isolated from a woman in her twenties or thirties with alopecia areata. Some clones in this sample may be carry-over from other donors' samples. The material was whole blood, obtained in connection with sensitization to the hapten diphenylcyclopropenone (DPC). The DNA is as follows: TGTGCCAGCAGATCTGCGGGCCTCCCGGAAGCTTTCTTT. It encodes CASRSAGLPEAFF.